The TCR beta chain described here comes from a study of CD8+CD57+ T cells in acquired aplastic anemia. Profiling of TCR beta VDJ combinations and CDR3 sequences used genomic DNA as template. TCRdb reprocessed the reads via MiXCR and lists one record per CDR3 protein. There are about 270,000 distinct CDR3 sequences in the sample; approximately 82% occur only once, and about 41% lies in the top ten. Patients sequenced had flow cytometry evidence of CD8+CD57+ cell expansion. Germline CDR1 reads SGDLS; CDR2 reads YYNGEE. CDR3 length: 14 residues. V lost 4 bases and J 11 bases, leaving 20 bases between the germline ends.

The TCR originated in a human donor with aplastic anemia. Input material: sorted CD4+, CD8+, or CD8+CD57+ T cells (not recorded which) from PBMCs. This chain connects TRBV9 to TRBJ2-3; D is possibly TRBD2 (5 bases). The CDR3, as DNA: TGTGCCAGCAGCTTAGCGAGCGCAATGGGCAGGCAGTATTTT. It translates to CASSLASAMGRQYF.